This TCR beta chain originates from a study of a mutant IDH1 vaccine in newly diagnosed glioma (dated by TCRdb to the early 2020s). Regarding the complete study: Patients received eight vaccinations in weeks 1, 3, 5, 7, 11, 15, 19 and 23, corresponding to visits V03 through V10. Of the 32 patients who were treated, approximately 60% were male and roughly 38% were female, and the mean age was around 40 years. For exploratory analyses, about 25 treated patients had longitudinal TCRB deep sequencing done wherever samples were available. Before enrollment, most patients had been given radiochemotherapy with temozolomide as standard therapy, while the rest had received either radiotherapy alone or temozolomide alone. Peripheral blood samples were drawn at six visits, namely V03 (baseline), V05, V07, V10, V12 and V13. Vaccination started 4-6 weeks after radiotherapy alone, or was given together with temozolomide cycles in the groups whose treatment included chemotherapy. Study-level results and caveats: Changes in the top peripheral T cell clonotypes picked up by TCRB sequencing did not appear to be linked to pseudoprogression. Immune responses induced by the vaccine were seen in approximately 93% of patients across multiple MHC alleles. The authors noted that analyses of patient blood samples could not be reproduced because of sample limitations. PBMC samples for TCRB deep sequencing were selected based on availability.

Details on this clone: The target of this receptor is not known. Qualities for individual bases were not recorded, and no much larger clone is one base off.

The intended sense of this specimen's time point label: week 11, during vaccination. A 20-mer mutant IDH1 peptide at 300 micrograms in Montanide made up each vaccine dose, which was injected subcutaneously together with topical imiquimod. Newly diagnosed WHO grade 3 or 4 IDH1-mutant astrocytomas showing loss of nuclear ATRX were present in the donors. The samples were drawn from NOA16, a multicentre, single-arm, open-label phase I trial in Germany that tested a mutant IDH1 peptide vaccine in humans for the first time. Genomic DNA for TCRB sequencing was isolated from EDTA blood with the DNeasy Blood and Tissue Kit. Its CDR3 holds 13 amino acids, cysteine through phenylalanine. The only DNA kept is the CDR3, 39 bases in frame from the first base. V is clipped by 10 bases and J by 5 bases, and the sequence between their germline boundaries is 17 bases long. CDR1 and CDR2 are drawn from the germline V gene: MNHNS, SASEGT.

The receptor library was made with the immunoSEQ multiplex PCR assay. Following the manufacturer's protocol, the hsTCRB Kit was used to amplify rearranged TCR beta chain sequences. An Illumina MiSeq was used to sequence the TCRB libraries. Turning to the authors' computational methods: The kit vendor's proprietary platform handled demultiplexing, trimming and gene mapping. Sourced from immuneACCESS, this table was stored by TCRdb with only in-frame sequences that have V and J called. A share of the clones is absent; for the studies checked, an unresolved V gene accounts for under half, and the remainder has no known explanation. That table furnishes V, J and clone size, whereas the DNA furnished D and trimming. The sample records about 32,000 clones, 60% to 80% of which are singletons. The ten largest make up about 25% of the sample.

The receptor chain draws on TRBV6-1 and TRBJ2-5; the D gene is perhaps TRBD1 or TRBD2, each of them matching over 6 bases. The sample in question was PBMCs, obtained from a glioma patient whose treatment included an IDH1 peptide vaccine. The clonotype comes from a man aged 30 to 45 with glioma. The CDR3 protein sequence reads: CATKGGRWETQYF. Read as DNA, the sequence is TGTGCCACTAAGGGGGGTAGATGGGAGACCCAGTACTTC.